This TCR beta chain was obtained from a study of CD8 T cells in Susac syndrome. Reverse transcription of roughly 0.5 to 1 ug RNA was carried out with random hexamers. Amplification of TCR beta CDR3 by immunoSEQ multiplex PCR spanned 54 Vbeta and 13 Jbeta. One entry per CDR3 protein results from TCRdb running MiXCR on the immunoSEQ multiplex PCR reads. The sample lists approximately 150,000 distinct CDR3 sequences; over 75% were seen once. The CDR3 length is 14 residues. In germline, CDR1 is LNHDA, CDR2 SQIVND (reference sequence). The ends lost 4 bases at V and 6 bases at J; junction bases unmatched: 6.

The sample comprised CD8+ T cells from PBMCs. The chain carries TRBV19 and TRBJ2-1, with 7 positions matching TRBD2. This TCR was recovered from a human donor with multiple sclerosis. The CDR3 loop is CASSSGGVTNEQFF. CDR3 DNA sequence: TGTGCCAGTAGTAGCGGGGGAGTTACCAATGAGCAGTTCTTC.